This section outlines one TCR beta chain sequence together with its context. The antigen it recognizes is unknown. Base quality data are lacking; no much larger clone is found one base away. The library was generated by the immunoSEQ multiplex PCR assay. High-throughput sequencing of the T-cell receptor beta chain was performed on primary melanoma tumor tissue. Per the source publication's procedure: Repertoire analyses included TCRB CDR3 sharing between samples and the distribution of insertions and deletions. The predictive value of the T-cell fraction was ranked against histopathological variables by a gradient-boosted model. Imported from immuneACCESS, the table was reduced by TCRdb to in-frame sequences with V and J called. These copies leave out some clones; in studies compared against another copy, an unresolved V gene accounts for under half, and the cause of the remainder is not known. From that table come the V and J calls and clone size; the DNA was used to work out D and trimming. The sample has roughly 600 clones on record, about two thirds of them singletons. The ten largest clones take up around 12% of the sample.

This sample was taken from a study of primary melanoma T cells and metastatic recurrence (TCRdb year 2020). In the study overall: A total of 150 to 200 primary melanomas made up the cohort, all of stage T2 to T4 and more than 1 mm thick. The T-cell fraction measured by TCR beta sequencing was weighed against progression-free survival, the clinical outcome chosen for the comparison. Whether patient outcome could be predicted by T-cell fraction and T-cell repertoire clonality in primary melanoma tumors was the question this study put to the test. The sequencing-derived T-cell fraction was compared with histopathological grading of tumor-infiltrating lymphocytes.

The investigation overall reported the following: An effective T-cell-mediated antitumor response in primary melanoma was framed by the authors only as a suggestion, not a demonstrated mechanism. Compared with adding any other histopathological variable to tumor thickness, adding T-cell fraction reportedly produced a bigger improvement in progression-free survival prediction. Tumor T-cell fraction was reported to predict progression-free survival independently of thickness, ulceration, mitotic rate and age. Protection appeared to be conferred by a T-cell fraction above 20% regardless of ulceration status, mitotic rate or nodal disease.

Each patient's primary melanoma had been surgically resected and was viewed as potentially curable, though still at risk of metastatic recurrence. The CDR3 spans 13 residues, from the cysteine through the valine. The only DNA kept is the CDR3, 39 bases in frame from the first base. V trim: 5 bases; J trim: 3 bases; unmatched bases: 4. The germline V gene yields MNHGY for CDR1 and SAAAGT for CDR2. The V and J segments used are TRBV6-8 and TRBJ2-7, and 7 junctional nucleotides match TRBD1. This receptor was identified in a human donor with melanoma. Input material: melanoma tumor tissue. The DNA sequence follows: TGTGCCAGCAGTGTAACAGGGGTCTACGAGCAGTACGTC. Its protein reads: CASSVTGVYEQYV.